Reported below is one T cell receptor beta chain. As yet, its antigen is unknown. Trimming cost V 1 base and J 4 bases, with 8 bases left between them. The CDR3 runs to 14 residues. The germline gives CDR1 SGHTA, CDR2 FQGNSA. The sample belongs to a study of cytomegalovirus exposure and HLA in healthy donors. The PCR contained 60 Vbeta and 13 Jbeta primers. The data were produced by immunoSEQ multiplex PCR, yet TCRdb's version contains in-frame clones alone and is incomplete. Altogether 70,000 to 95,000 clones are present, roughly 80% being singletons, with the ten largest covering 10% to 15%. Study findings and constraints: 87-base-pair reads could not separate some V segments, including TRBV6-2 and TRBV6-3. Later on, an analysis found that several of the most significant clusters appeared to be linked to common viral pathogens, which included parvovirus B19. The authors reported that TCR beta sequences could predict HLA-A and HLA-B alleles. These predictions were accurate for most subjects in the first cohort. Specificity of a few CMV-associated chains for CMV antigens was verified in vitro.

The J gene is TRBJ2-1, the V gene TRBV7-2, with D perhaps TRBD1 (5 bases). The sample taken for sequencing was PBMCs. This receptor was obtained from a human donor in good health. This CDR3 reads CASSLDHRYNEQFF. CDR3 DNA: TGTGCCAGCAGCTTAGACCACAGGTACAATGAGCAGTTCTTC.